This T cell receptor (beta chain) was documented in a study of early T cells in non-severe SARS-CoV-2 infection. About the study: It was bulk RNA from unsorted whole blood that was sequenced, and the chains were unpaired.

TCRdb fed the 5' RACE reads into MiXCR, producing one record per CDR3 protein. The sample shows around 49,000 distinct CDR3 sequences, 11% of them seen only once. Whole-study findings and limits: Anti-spike CD8 specificities were favored by VDJdb matching, whose results missed private and CD4 specificities.

This clonotype appeared a few times. What it binds is not known. From germline, CDR1 is MNHEY and CDR2 SVGEGT. V was clipped by 8 bases and J by 3 bases, with 20 bases between them. This CDR3 contains 16 residues. The V gene is TRBV6-2 or TRBV6-3, the J gene TRBJ1-5; D is possibly TRBD1 (6 bases). Sequenced material: whole blood. This clonotype was obtained from an adult who was a healthcare worker with PCR-confirmed SARS-CoV-2 infection or an uninfected control (not recorded which). This CDR3 reads CASGGLQHSNNQPQHF. Written as DNA, the CDR3 is TGTGCCAGCGGGGGCCTGCAGCACTCAAACAATCAGCCCCAGCATTTT.